These 6 T cell receptor beta chains were sequenced from one sample in a study of blood T cell repertoires in COVID-19. Libraries were prepared by immunoSEQ multiplex PCR; TCRdb keeps only in-frame clonotypes and omits some of them. Of 200,000 to 250,000 clones listed, 88% are singletons. The sequenced sample consisted of peripheral blood. The receptors originated from a man between 18 and 29 years old with active or convalescent COVID-19.

This sequence joins TRBV3-1 (or the pseudogene TRBV3-2) and TRBJ2-7; 9 nucleotides agree with TRBD2. The CDR3 contains 15 residues. The V and J ends lost 4 bases and 7 bases, in that order; junction bases with no gene match: 11. Per the germline V gene, CDR1 is LGHDT and CDR2 is YNNKEL (reference sequence). The CDR3 sequence is CASSPRAAGGWEQYF. Here the CDR3 DNA reads TGTGCCAGCAGCCCACGGGCCGCGGGAGGGTGGGAGCAGTACTTC.

This clone was seen only a few times. V usage is TRBV5-4 and J usage is TRBJ2-7; tentative D call: TRBD2 (5 bases). Looked up from germline, CDR1 is SGHNT and CDR2 is YYREEE (reference sequence). CDR3 length equals 15 residues. V lost 0 bases and J lost 7, with 17 bases in between. CDR3 nucleotides: TGTGCCAGCAGCTTGGGGCGGACTTCTATAGGGGAGCAGTACTTC. Protein product: CASSLGRTSIGEQYF.

The chain carries TRBV27 and TRBJ2-6; weak D call: TRBD1 (7 bases). CDR3 length: 15 residues. Trimming left V 6 bases short and J 2 bases short, with 11 bases between. The germline V gene encodes CDR1 MNHEY and CDR2 SMNVEV (reference sequence). CDR3 sequence reads: CASRPGGTGANVLTF. The CDR3 bases are TGTGCCAGCAGACCAGGGGGGACTGGGGCCAACGTCCTGACTTTC.

The chain recombines TRBV27 with TRBJ1-4; D remains ambiguous. Germline-derived CDR1 and CDR2 are MNHEY and SMNVEV (reference sequence). V lost 2 bases and J lost 0, with 7 bases in between. CDR3 length: 15 residues. This chain's CDR3 is CASSLLAATNEKLFF. CDR3 in DNA: TGTGCCAGCAGTTTACTAGCGGCAACTAATGAAAAACTGTTTTTT.

V usage is TRBV15 and J usage is TRBJ2-1; D possibly corresponds to TRBD2 (5 bases). The V gene's germline CDR1 is LNHNV and CDR2 YYDKDF (reference sequence). This CDR3 is built from 13 residues. V gave up 3 bases and J gave up 11 bases, with 14 bases separating them. Here the CDR3 DNA reads TGTGCCACCAGCAGGGACCTTGCGGGCCAGCAGTTCTTC. This codes for CATSRDLAGQQFF.

This chain uses TRBV19 with TRBJ1-1, with TRBD1 identical over 8 bases. Losses at the gene ends were 5 bases for V and 1 base for J; bases not matched to a gene: 6. There are 15 residues in the CDR3. The germline gives CDR1 LNHDA, CDR2 SQIVND (reference sequence). CDR3 DNA: TGTGCCAGTAGTGCACAGGGGGTAAGGAACACTGAAGCTTTCTTT. This encodes CASSAQGVRNTEAFF. Full variable domain (remainder filled in from reference TRBV19 and TRBJ1-1): DGGITQSPKYLFRKEGQNVTLSCEQNLNHDAMYWYRQDPGQGLRLIYYSQIVNDFQKGDIAEGYSVSREKKESFPLTVTSAQKNPTAFYLCASSAQGVRNTEAFFGQGTRLTVV.